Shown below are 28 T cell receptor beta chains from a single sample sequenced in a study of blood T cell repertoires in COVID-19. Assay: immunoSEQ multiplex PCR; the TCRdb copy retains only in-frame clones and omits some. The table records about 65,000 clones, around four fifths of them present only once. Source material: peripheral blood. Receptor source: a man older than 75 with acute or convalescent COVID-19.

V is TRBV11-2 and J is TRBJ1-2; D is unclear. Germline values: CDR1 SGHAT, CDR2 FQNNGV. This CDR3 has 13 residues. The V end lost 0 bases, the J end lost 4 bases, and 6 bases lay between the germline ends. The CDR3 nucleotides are TGTGCCAGCAGCTTAGACAGGTCCTATGGCTACACCTTC. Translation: CASSLDRSYGYTF.

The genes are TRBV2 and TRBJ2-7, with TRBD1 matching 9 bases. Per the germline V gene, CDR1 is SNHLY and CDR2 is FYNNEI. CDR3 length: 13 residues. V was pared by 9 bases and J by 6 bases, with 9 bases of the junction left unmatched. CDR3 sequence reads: CARRTGETREQYF. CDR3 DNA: TGTGCCAGGCGGACAGGGGAAACTCGCGAGCAGTACTTC.

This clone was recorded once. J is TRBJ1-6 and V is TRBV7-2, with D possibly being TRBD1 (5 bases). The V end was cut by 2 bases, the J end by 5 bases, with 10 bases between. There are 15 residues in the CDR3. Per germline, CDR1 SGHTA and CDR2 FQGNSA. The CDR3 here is CASSLLGRDNSPLHF. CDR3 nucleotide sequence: TGTGCCAGCAGCTTATTGGGCAGGGATAATTCACCCCTCCACTTT.

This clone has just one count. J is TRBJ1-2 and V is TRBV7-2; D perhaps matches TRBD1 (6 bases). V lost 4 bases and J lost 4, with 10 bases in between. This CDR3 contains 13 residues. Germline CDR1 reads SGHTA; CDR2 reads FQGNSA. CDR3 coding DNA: TGTGCCAGCAGCTCGGACAGAGTCTATGGCTACACCTTC. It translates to CASSSDRVYGYTF.

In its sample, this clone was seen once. CDR3 sequence reads: CASTSVGGFTEAFF. The CDR3 DNA reads TGTGCCAGCACCTCGGTAGGGGGTTTCACTGAAGCTTTCTTT. V gene TRBV2 combines with J gene TRBJ1-1, with a possible D match to TRBD1 (6 bases). Trimming stripped 7 bases from V and 4 bases from J, with 16 bases between. Germline CDR1 and CDR2: SNHLY and FYNNEI. The CDR3 totals 14 residues.

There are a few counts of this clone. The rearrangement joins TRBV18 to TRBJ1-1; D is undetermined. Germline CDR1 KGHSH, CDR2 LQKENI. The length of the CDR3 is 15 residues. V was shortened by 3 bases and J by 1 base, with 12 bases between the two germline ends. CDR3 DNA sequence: TGTGCCAGCTCACCCGGTCGAGGAAAGAACACTGAAGCTTTCTTT. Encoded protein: CASSPGRGKNTEAFF. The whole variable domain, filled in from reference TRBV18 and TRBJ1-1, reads NAGVMQNPRHLVRRRGQEARLRCSPMKGHSHVYWYRQLPEEGLKFMVYLQKENIIDESGMPKERFSAEFPKEGPSILRIQQVVRGDSAAYFCASSPGRGKNTEAFFGQGTRLTVV.

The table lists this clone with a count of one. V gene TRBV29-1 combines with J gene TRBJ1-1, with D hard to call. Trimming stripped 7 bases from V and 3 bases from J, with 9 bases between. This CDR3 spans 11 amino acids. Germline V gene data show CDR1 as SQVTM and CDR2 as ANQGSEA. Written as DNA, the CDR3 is TGCAGCGGAGTCCTCGACACTGAAGCTTTCTTT. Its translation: CSGVLDTEAFF.

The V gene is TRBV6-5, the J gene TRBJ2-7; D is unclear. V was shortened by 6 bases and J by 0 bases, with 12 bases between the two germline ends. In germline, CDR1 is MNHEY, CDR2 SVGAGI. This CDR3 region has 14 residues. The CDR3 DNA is TGTGCCAGCAGGCGCGGCCCTAGCTCCTACGAGCAGTACTTC. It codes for CASRRGPSSYEQYF.

CDR3 region: CASSPSGTDYGYTF. The CDR3 nucleotides read TGTGCCAGCTCACCGTCAGGGACAGACTATGGCTACACCTTC. The chain carries TRBV18 and TRBJ1-2; 7 bases match TRBD1. Germline V gene sequence: CDR1 KGHSH, CDR2 LQKENI. The length of the CDR3 is 14 residues. The J segment lost 3 bases and the V segment lost 3 bases, leaving 4 bases of the junction unmatched.

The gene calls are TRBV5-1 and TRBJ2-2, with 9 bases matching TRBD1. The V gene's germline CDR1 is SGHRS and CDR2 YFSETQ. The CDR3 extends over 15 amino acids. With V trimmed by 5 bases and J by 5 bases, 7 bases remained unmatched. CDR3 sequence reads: CASRLQGAKTGELFF. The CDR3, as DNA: TGCGCCAGCAGATTACAGGGGGCTAAAACCGGGGAGCTGTTTTTT.

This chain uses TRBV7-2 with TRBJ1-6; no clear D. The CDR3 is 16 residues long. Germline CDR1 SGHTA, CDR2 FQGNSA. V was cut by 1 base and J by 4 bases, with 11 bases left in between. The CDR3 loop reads CASSLGGPGYNSPLHF. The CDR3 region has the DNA TGTGCCAGCAGCTTAGGAGGGCCAGGTTATAATTCACCCCTCCACTTT.

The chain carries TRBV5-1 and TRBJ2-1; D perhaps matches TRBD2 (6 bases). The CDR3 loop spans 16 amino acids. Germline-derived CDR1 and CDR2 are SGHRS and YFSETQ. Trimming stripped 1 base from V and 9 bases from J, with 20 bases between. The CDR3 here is CASSLSGGLQRGEQFF. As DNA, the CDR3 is TGCGCCAGCAGCTTGTCCGGGGGACTGCAGCGAGGTGAGCAGTTCTTC.

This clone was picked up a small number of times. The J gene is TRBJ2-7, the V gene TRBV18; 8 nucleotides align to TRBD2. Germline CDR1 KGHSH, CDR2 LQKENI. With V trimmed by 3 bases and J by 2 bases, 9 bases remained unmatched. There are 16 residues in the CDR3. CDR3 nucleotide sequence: TGTGCCAGCTCACCGGCAGCGGGGCGGGGGGCCTACGAGCAGTACTTC. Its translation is CASSPAAGRGAYEQYF.

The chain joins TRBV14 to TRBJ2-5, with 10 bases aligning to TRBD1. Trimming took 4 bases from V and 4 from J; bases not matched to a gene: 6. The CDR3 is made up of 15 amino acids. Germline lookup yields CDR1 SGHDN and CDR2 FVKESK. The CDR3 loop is CASSRRTGGGETQYF. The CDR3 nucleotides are TGTGCCAGCAGCCGGCGGACAGGGGGAGGAGAGACCCAGTACTTC.

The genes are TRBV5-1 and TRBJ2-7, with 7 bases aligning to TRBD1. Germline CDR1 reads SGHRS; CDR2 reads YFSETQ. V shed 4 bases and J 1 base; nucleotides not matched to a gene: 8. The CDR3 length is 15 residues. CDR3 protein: CASSPQGSASYEQYF. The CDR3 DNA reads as TGCGCCAGCAGCCCACAGGGGAGTGCATCCTACGAGCAGTACTTC.

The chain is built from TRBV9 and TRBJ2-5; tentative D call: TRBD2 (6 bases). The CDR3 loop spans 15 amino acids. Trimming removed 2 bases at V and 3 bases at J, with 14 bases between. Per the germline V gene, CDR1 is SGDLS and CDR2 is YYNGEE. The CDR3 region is CASSVGGSPKETQYF. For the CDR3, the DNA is TGTGCCAGCAGCGTGGGAGGCAGCCCGAAAGAGACCCAGTACTTC.

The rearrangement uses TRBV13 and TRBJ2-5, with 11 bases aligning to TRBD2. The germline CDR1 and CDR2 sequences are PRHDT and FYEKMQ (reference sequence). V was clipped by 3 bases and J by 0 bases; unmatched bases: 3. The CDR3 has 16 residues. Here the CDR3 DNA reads TGTGCCAGCAGCTTTGCTAGCGGGGGGTACCAAGAGACCCAGTACTTC. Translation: CASSFASGGYQETQYF.

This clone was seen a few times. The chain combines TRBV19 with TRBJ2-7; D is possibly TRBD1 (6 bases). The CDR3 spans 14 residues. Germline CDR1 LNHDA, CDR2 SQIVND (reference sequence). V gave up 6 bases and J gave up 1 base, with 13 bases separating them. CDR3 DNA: TGTGCCAGTAGCCAACAGGGTCTTTCCTACGAGCAGTACTTC. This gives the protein CASSQQGLSYEQYF.

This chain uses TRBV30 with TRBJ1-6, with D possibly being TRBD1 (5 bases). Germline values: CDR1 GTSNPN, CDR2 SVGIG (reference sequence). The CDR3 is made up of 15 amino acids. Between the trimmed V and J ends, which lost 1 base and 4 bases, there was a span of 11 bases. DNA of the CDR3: TGTGCCTGGAGTGGTCTCCAGGGTTATAATTCACCCCTCCACTTT. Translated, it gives CAWSGLQGYNSPLHF.

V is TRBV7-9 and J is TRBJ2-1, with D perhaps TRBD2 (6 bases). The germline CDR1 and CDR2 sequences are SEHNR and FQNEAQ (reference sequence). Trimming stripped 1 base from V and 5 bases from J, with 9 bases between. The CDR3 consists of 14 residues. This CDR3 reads CASSLDAGHNEQFF. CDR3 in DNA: TGTGCCAGCAGCTTAGATGCGGGGCACAATGAGCAGTTCTTC.

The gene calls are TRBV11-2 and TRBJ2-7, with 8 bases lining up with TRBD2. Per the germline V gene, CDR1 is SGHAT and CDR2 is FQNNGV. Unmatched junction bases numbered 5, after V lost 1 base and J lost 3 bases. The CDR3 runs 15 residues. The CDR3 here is CASSLGGTRLYEQYF. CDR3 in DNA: TGTGCCAGCAGCTTAGGGGGGACTAGACTCTACGAGCAGTACTTC.

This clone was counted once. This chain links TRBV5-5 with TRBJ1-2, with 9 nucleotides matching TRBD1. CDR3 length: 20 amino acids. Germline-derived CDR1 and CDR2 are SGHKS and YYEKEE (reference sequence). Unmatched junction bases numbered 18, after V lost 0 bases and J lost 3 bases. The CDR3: CASSLEQDRGYSTTYYGYTF. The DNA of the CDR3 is TGTGCCAGCAGCTTGGAGCAGGACAGGGGTTATTCGACGACTTACTATGGCTACACCTTC.

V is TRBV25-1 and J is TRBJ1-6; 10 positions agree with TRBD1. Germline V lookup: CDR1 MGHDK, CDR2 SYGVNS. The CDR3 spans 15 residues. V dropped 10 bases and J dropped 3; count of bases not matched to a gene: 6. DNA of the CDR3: TGTGCCACTAGACAGGGGGCTGGCTATAATTCACCCCTCCACTTT. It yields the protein CATRQGAGYNSPLHF.

CDR3 region: CASSSDRESEQFF. The DNA for the CDR3 is TGTGCCAGCAGTTCGGACAGGGAAAGTGAGCAGTTCTTC. The chain recombines TRBV12-3 or TRBV12-4 with TRBJ2-1, with TRBD1 matching over 8 bases. V dropped 4 bases and J dropped 9; count of bases not matched to a gene: 5. The CDR3 extends over 13 amino acids.

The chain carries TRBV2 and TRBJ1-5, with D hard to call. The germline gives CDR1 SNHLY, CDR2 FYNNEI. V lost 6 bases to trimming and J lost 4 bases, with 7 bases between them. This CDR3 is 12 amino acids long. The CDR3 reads CASRSPNQPQHF. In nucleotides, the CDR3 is TGTGCCAGCAGATCTCCTAATCAGCCCCAGCATTTT.

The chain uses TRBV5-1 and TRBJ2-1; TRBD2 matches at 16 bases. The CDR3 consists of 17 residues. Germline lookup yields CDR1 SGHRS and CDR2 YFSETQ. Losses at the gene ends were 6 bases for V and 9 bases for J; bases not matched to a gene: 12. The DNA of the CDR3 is TGCGCCAGCAAAACTCCGGGACTAGCGGGGGGGCCGGCTGAGCAGTTCTTC. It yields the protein CASKTPGLAGGPAEQFF.

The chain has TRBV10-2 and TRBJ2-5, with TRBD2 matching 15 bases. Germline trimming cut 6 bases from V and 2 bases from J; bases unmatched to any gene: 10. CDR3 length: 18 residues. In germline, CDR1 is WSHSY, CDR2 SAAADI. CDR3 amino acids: CASRLSGTSGGRQETQYF. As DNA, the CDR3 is TGCGCCAGCAGGCTCTCCGGGACTAGCGGGGGGAGGCAAGAGACCCAGTACTTC.

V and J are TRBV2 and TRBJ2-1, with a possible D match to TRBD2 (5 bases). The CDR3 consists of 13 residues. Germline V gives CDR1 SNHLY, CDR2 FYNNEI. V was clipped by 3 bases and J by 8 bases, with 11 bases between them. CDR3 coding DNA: TGTGCCAGCAGTGACTCCCCGGAGGATGAGCAGTTCTTC. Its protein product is CASSDSPEDEQFF.